Below are 3 T cell receptor beta chains sequenced from a single sample in a study of cytomegalovirus exposure and HLA in healthy donors. PCR primers comprised 60 Vbeta and 13 Jbeta primers. The data were produced by immunoSEQ multiplex PCR, yet TCRdb's version contains in-frame clones alone and is incomplete. The sample shows 200,000 to 250,000 clones, roughly 84% of them seen only once. Sequencing used PBMCs. These receptors were taken from a man over 45 in good health and CMV-seronegative.

V gene TRBV19 combines with J gene TRBJ1-2; 10 bases agree with TRBD1. V gave up 7 bases and J gave up 4 bases; unmatched junction bases: 6. CDR3 length equals 14 residues. Germline CDR1 reads LNHDA; CDR2 reads SQIVND (reference sequence). CDR3 sequence: CASTSRTGGYGYTF. CDR3 in DNA: TGTGCCAGTACTTCCCGGACAGGGGGCTATGGCTACACCTTC.

This clone was recorded once. The J gene is TRBJ2-5, the V gene TRBV10-1; D is possibly TRBD1 (6 bases). The CDR3 contains 14 residues. Trimming cost V 6 bases and J 3 bases, with 14 bases left between them. Germline CDR1 reads WNHNN; CDR2 reads SYGVQD (reference sequence). The CDR3 sequence is CASSPRDKEETQYF. Here the CDR3 DNA reads TGCGCCAGCAGCCCCCGGGACAAGGAAGAGACCCAGTACTTC.

This chain links TRBV10-2 with TRBJ2-1; 12 nucleotides align to TRBD2. The V gene end was trimmed by 3 bases and the J gene end by 5 bases; junction bases not matched to a gene: 5. This CDR3 comprises 16 residues. From germline, CDR1 is WSHSY and CDR2 SAAADI. The CDR3 region has the DNA TGCGCCAGCAGTGACTGGACTAGCGGGACGGACAATGAGCAGTTCTTC. Translating gives CASSDWTSGTDNEQFF.